The present T cell receptor beta chain was sequenced within a study of OX40 agonist ivuxolimab in advanced cancers. V dropped 3 bases and J dropped 0 bases, with 15 bases sitting between them. CDR1 and CDR2 (germline): SGHNT, YYREEE (reference sequence). CDR3 length: 16 amino acids. Assay: immunoSEQ multiplex PCR; the TCRdb copy retains only in-frame clones and omits some. The sample has about 77,000 clones, about 93% seen once. The specimen comprised CD4+ or CD8+ T cells sorted from blood, sampled in a trial of the OX40 agonist ivuxolimab. This chain uses TRBV5-4 with TRBJ1-1, with D tentatively TRBD1 (6 bases). This TCR derives from an adult with an advanced solid tumor such as melanoma, head and neck, liver or kidney cancer. Here the CDR3 reads CASSWSPDSLNTEAFF. In DNA form, the CDR3 reads TGTGCCAGCAGCTGGAGCCCGGACAGCTTGAACACTGAAGCTTTCTTT.